The 27 T cell receptor beta chains below come from one sample, sequenced in a study of blood T cell repertoires in COVID-19. Here immunoSEQ multiplex PCR was the method, and the copy in TCRdb shows in-frame clones only, minus some. The sample carries roughly 56,000 clones, 75% to 95% recorded once. The material sequenced was peripheral blood. The receptors come from a man aged 50 to 60 with active COVID-19.

V usage is TRBV5-1 and J usage is TRBJ2-7; the match to TRBD2 covers 8 bases. The germline gives CDR1 SGHRS, CDR2 YFSETQ. This CDR3 has 15 residues. V lost 3 bases and J lost 6; bases outside the gene matches: 11. CDR3 loop: CASSYPGLGVGEQYF. In DNA form, the CDR3 reads TGCGCCAGCAGCTACCCGGGACTAGGGGTTGGCGAGCAGTACTTC. Together with reference TRBV5-1 and TRBJ2-7, the CDR3 gives the full variable domain: KAGVTQTPRYLIKTRGQQVTLSCSPISGHRSVSWYQQTPGQGLQFLFEYFSETQRNKGNFPGRFSGRQFSNSRSEMNVSTLELGDSALYLCASSYPGLGVGEQYFGPGTRLTVT.

The CDR3 loop is CATSRPAAGGNTIYF. For the CDR3, the DNA is TGTGCCACCAGCAGACCTGCTGCGGGGGGAAACACCATATATTTT. The chain carries TRBV15 and TRBJ1-3; no definite D call. V lost 2 bases and J 4 bases, leaving 12 bases between the germline ends. This CDR3 comprises 15 residues. Per the germline V gene, CDR1 is LNHNV and CDR2 is YYDKDF (reference sequence).

CDR3 bases: TGTGCCAGCAGCTTTGGAGGAGAACAGTATTTT. Protein sequence: CASSFGGEQYF. This sequence joins TRBV5-4 and TRBJ2-3; D may be TRBD2 (5 bases). Germline V CDR1 and CDR2: SGHNT, YYREEE (reference sequence). The CDR3 covers 11 residues. The V and J ends lost 2 bases and 12 bases respectively, with 10 bases between them.

The chain combines TRBV18 with TRBJ1-2; 11 bases line up with TRBD1. CDR1 and CDR2 (germline): KGHSH, LQKENI. The CDR3 loop spans 14 amino acids. V was pared by 3 bases and J by 7 bases, with 4 bases of the junction left unmatched. As DNA, the CDR3 is TGTGCCAGCTCACCTGGACAGGGGGCGCTTGGCTACACCTTC. It codes for CASSPGQGALGYTF.

The J gene is TRBJ2-3, the V gene TRBV29-1, with D maybe TRBD2 (6 bases). Trimming took off 6 bases at V and 2 bases at J, with 18 bases between the two ends. Germline lookup yields CDR1 SQVTM and CDR2 ANQGSEA. This CDR3 spans 15 amino acids. CDR3 sequence (DNA): TGCAGCGTGACCGGGACTCCCGGGCTCACAGATACGCAGTATTTT. Translating gives CSVTGTPGLTDTQYF.

V usage is TRBV7-8 and J usage is TRBJ1-2; no reliable D call. The CDR3 sequence is 13 residues long. Germline V gene data show CDR1 as SGHVS and CDR2 as FQNEAQ. Trimming removed 6 bases from V and 4 bases from J, with 12 bases in between. The CDR3 region has the DNA TGTGCCAGCAGGTCCTCAGGAATCTATGGCTACACCTTC. It translates to CASRSSGIYGYTF.

V usage is TRBV30 and J usage is TRBJ2-5; TRBD1 matches at 11 bases. J gave up 5 bases and V 5 bases, and 7 bases lay outside the gene matches. The germline V gene has CDR1 GTSNPN and CDR2 SVGIG (reference sequence). This CDR3 is built from 14 residues. This CDR3 reads CAWRDRGALETQYF. CDR3 nucleotides: TGTGCCTGGCGGGACAGGGGGGCGTTGGAGACCCAGTACTTC.

V usage is TRBV14 and J usage is TRBJ1-2; weak D call: TRBD1 (6 bases). Germline CDR1 is SGHDN and CDR2 is FVKESK. CDR3 size: 15 residues. V was cut by 4 bases and J by 4 bases, with 16 bases left in between. CDR3 nucleotide sequence: TGTGCCAGCAGCCGCGGGGGGGCAGGCGTCTATGGCTACACCTTC. Translated, it gives CASSRGGAGVYGYTF.

This clone appeared once. Other DNA sequences in the sample encode the same CDR3. V and J are TRBV4-1 and TRBJ2-1; TRBD2 matches at 13 bases. V gave up 3 bases and J gave up 8 bases; unmatched junction bases: 4. In germline, CDR1 is MGHRA, CDR2 YSYEKL. The length of the CDR3 is 15 residues. The CDR3 region has the DNA TGCGCCAGCAGCCACCGGACTAGCGGGAGAGATGAGCAGTTCTTC. Its translation is CASSHRTSGRDEQFF.

The rearrangement uses TRBV2 and TRBJ1-1; D might be TRBD1 (5 bases). Germline V gene data show CDR1 as SNHLY and CDR2 as FYNNEI. The CDR3 is 15 amino acids. The germline V and J ends were trimmed by 5 bases and 6 bases, with 19 bases remaining between them. CDR3 protein: CASSQRIKGWAEAFF. The CDR3 DNA sequence: TGTGCCAGCAGTCAACGAATCAAGGGGTGGGCTGAAGCTTTCTTT.

This chain links TRBV18 with TRBJ1-2; D is unresolved. From germline, CDR1 is KGHSH and CDR2 LQKENI. The CDR3 is 13 amino acids. Trimming left V 3 bases short and J 0 bases short, with 5 bases between. CDR3 sequence (DNA): TGTGCCAGCTCACCGCAGTCTAACTATGGCTACACCTTC. Its translation is CASSPQSNYGYTF.

The chain joins TRBV7-8 to TRBJ2-6, with TRBD1 matching 8 bases. Germline assignment: CDR1 SGHVS and CDR2 FQNEAQ. CDR3 length: 18 residues. The J segment lost 0 bases and the V segment lost 2 bases, leaving 6 bases of the junction unmatched. CDR3: CASSLKGQEASGANVLTF. DNA of the CDR3: TGTGCCAGCAGCTTAAAGGGACAGGAGGCCTCTGGGGCCAACGTCCTGACTTTC.

The chain recombines TRBV7-9 with TRBJ2-3; 15 bases are a match to TRBD2. V shed 2 bases and J 4 bases; nucleotides not matched to a gene: 10. The CDR3 has 19 amino acids. The V gene's germline CDR1 is SEHNR and CDR2 FQNEAQ (reference sequence). In DNA, the CDR3 is TGTGCCAGCAGCTTACGTATGGGACTAGCGGGGGGACTTGCAGATACGCAGTATTTT. Translating it yields CASSLRMGLAGGLADTQYF.

CDR3: CAWNPGQNTEAFF. DNA of the CDR3: TGTGCCTGGAATCCGGGACAGAACACTGAAGCTTTCTTT. The gene calls are TRBV30 and TRBJ1-1, with a possible D match to TRBD1 (6 bases). Germline CDR1 GTSNPN, CDR2 SVGIG (reference sequence). Trimming pared 4 bases from V and 1 base from J, leaving 10 bases between. The CDR3 sequence is 13 residues long.

The rearrangement joins TRBV19 to TRBJ1-1, with no clear D. This CDR3 spans 13 amino acids. Germline V CDR1 and CDR2: LNHDA, SQIVND (reference sequence). The V and J ends lost 6 bases and 10 bases respectively, with 18 bases between them. CDR3 DNA sequence: TGTGCCAGTAGACAGCGGGGAGCCGATGTAGCTTTCTTT. This gives the protein CASRQRGADVAFF.

The V call is TRBV25-1, the J call TRBJ2-7; D remains ambiguous. V was pared by 5 bases and J by 3 bases, with 17 bases between. The CDR3 has 15 residues. CDR1 MGHDK and CDR2 SYGVNS come from the germline V gene. The CDR3 here is CASSSTAVNHYEQYF. DNA of the CDR3: TGTGCCAGCAGTTCAACCGCGGTGAACCACTACGAGCAGTACTTC.

V and J are TRBV10-3 and TRBJ2-7, with TRBD2 identical over 7 bases. Trimming cost V 2 bases and J 5 bases; bases outside gene matches: 6. The germline V gene encodes CDR1 ENHRY and CDR2 SYGVKD. CDR3 size: 14 residues. The CDR3 region has the DNA TGTGCCATCAGTGAGGTGGGAGGGCCGGACGAGCAGTACTTC. It specifies CAISEVGGPDEQYF.

The chain couples TRBV21-1 to TRBJ2-1; TRBD2 is the table's D call and was not checked against the DNA. TRBV21-1 is recorded as a pseudogene. The CDR3 consists of 18 residues. CDR3 region: CASSKALVSSGPYNEQFF. DNA of the CDR3: TGTGCCAGCAGCAAAGCGCTTGTGTCTAGCGGTCCATACAATGAGCAGTTCTTC.

The chain combines TRBV6-2 or TRBV6-3 with TRBJ1-5; TRBD1 is a possible D gene (5 bases). V was cut by 5 bases and J by 5 bases, with 16 bases left in between. The CDR3 is made up of 15 amino acids. The V gene's germline CDR1 is MNHEY and CDR2 SVGEGT. CDR3: CASSQRLRVDQPQHF. The DNA for the CDR3 is TGTGCCAGCAGTCAGAGACTCAGGGTAGATCAGCCCCAGCATTTT.

CDR3 sequence (DNA): TGTGCCAGCAGCCAAGATGGGTACGTTTTTTCCGGGTACGAGCAGTACTTC. Translating gives CASSQDGYVFSGYEQYF. The chain has TRBV3-1 (or the pseudogene TRBV3-2) and TRBJ2-7; D gene unclear. There are 17 residues in the CDR3. CDR1 LGHDT and CDR2 YNNKEL come from the germline V gene (reference sequence). Trimming removed 0 bases at V and 4 bases at J, with 19 bases between.

The chain carries TRBV19 and TRBJ1-2, with D tentatively TRBD1 (6 bases). The CDR3 sequence is 15 residues long. The V end lost 1 base, the J end lost 4 bases, and 13 bases lay between the germline ends. Per germline, CDR1 LNHDA and CDR2 SQIVND (reference sequence). The DNA for the CDR3 is TGTGCCAGTAGTATAGGGACAGAAGGCGTCTATGGCTACACCTTC. Protein sequence: CASSIGTEGVYGYTF.

V and J are TRBV5-4 and TRBJ2-3, with 7 nucleotides matching TRBD2. The V and J ends lost 3 bases and 1 base, in that order; junction bases with no gene match: 8. Per germline, CDR1 SGHNT and CDR2 YYREEE (reference sequence). The CDR3 length is 16 residues. CDR3 bases: TGTGCCAGCAGCTACTCCAGCGGGACCCGCACAGATACGCAGTATTTT. Encoded protein: CASSYSSGTRTDTQYF.

The rearrangement uses TRBV30 and TRBJ1-3; the D gene is possibly TRBD1 (5 bases). Per the germline V gene, CDR1 is GTSNPN and CDR2 is SVGIG (reference sequence). V was cut by 1 base and J by 2 bases, with 12 bases left in between. This CDR3 is 15 amino acids long. In DNA, the CDR3 is TGTGCCTGGAGTGAGATGGGGCTCCCTGGAAACACCATATATTTT. This codes for CAWSEMGLPGNTIYF.

J is TRBJ1-3 and V is TRBV7-2; 7 bases are a match to TRBD1. CDR3 length equals 16 residues. J lost 0 bases, V lost 5 bases, and 7 bases had no gene match. CDR1 is SGHTA, CDR2 FQGNSA, per germline. The CDR3 nucleotides read TGTGCCAGCAGCGTACTAGGGGACAGCTCTGGAAACACCATATATTTT. Its translation is CASSVLGDSSGNTIYF.

The J gene is TRBJ2-1, the V gene TRBV11-2; 7 positions agree with TRBD2. J lost 6 bases, V lost 2 bases, and 10 bases had no gene match. Germline loops: CDR1 SGHAT, CDR2 FQNNGV. The CDR3 runs to 16 residues. In DNA, the CDR3 is TGTGCCAGCAGCTTAAGGCCCGCGGGGGTGATCAATGAGCAGTTCTTC. It specifies CASSLRPAGVINEQFF.

V usage is TRBV15 and J usage is TRBJ2-1; 8 bases fit TRBD1. V gave up 1 base and J gave up 6 bases; unmatched junction bases: 8. The CDR3 length is 16 residues. Germline-derived CDR1 and CDR2 are LNHNV and YYDKDF (reference sequence). The CDR3 DNA follows: TGTGCCACCAGCAGAGGGGCAGGGGGCCTCCTCAATGAGCAGTTCTTC. Amino acid sequence: CATSRGAGGLLNEQFF.

V is TRBV4-1 and J is TRBJ2-7; no definite D call. Germline V lookup: CDR1 MGHRA, CDR2 YSYEKL. With 5 bases removed from V and 2 bases from J, the gap between germline ends came to 16 bases. The length of the CDR3 is 15 residues. CDR3 region: CASSSRVTLTYEQYF. The CDR3 nucleotides read TGCGCCAGCAGCTCTCGCGTAACCTTAACCTACGAGCAGTACTTC.